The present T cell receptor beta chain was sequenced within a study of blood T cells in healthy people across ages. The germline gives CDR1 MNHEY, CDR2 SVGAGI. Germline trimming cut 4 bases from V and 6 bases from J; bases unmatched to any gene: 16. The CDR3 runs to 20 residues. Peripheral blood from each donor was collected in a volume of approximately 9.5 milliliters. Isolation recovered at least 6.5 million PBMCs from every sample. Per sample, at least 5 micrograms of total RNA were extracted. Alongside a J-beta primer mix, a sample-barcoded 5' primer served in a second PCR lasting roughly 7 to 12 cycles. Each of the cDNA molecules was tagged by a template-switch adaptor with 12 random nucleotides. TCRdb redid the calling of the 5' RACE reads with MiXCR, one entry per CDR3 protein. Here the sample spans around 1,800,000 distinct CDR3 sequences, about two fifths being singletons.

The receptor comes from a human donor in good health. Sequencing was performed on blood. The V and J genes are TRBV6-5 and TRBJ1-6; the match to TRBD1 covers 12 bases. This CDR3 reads CASSWQVSGQGANLNSPLHF. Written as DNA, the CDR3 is TGTGCCAGCAGTTGGCAAGTGTCGGGACAGGGGGCGAACCTTAATTCACCCCTCCACTTT.